The entry below describes one T cell receptor beta chain. As yet, its antigen is unknown. The record originates from a study of T cell responses to AZD1222 COVID-19 vaccine. Broader study findings: Unmutated regions of variants are reportedly targeted by nearly half of spike-specific TCRs. Among the donors, most were white British and more were female, and clonal diversity was possibly underestimated. Every sample of the repertoires postdated the peak T cell response.

Assay used: immunoSEQ multiplex PCR; TCRdb lists only in-frame clones, some missing. Seen here are 26,000 or so clones, around 87% observed once, and the top ten hold 30% to 40%. Losses at the gene ends were 5 bases for V and 1 base for J; bases not matched to a gene: 9. Germline V CDR1 and CDR2: SGHAT, FQNNGV. The CDR3 sequence is 17 residues long. The receptor was derived from an adult who received the AZD1222 COVID-19 vaccine. V and J are TRBV11-2 and TRBJ2-5; the match to TRBD2 covers 11 bases. The sequenced sample was peripheral blood, obtained 28 days after the second AZD1222 dose. The CDR3 region is CASSQEFGLAGQETQYF. CDR3 bases: TGTGCCAGCAGCCAAGAGTTCGGACTAGCGGGCCAAGAGACCCAGTACTTC. Based on the CDR3 plus reference TRBV11-2 and TRBJ2-5, the full variable domain is EAGVAQSPRYKIIEKRQSVAFWCNPISGHATLYWYQQILGQGPKLLIQFQNNGVVDDSQLPKDRFSAERLKGVDSTLKIQPAKLEDSAVYLCASSQEFGLAGQETQYFGPGTRLLVL.